One and the same sample provided the 9 T cell receptor beta chains below, sequenced in a study of T cells in Graves' hyperthyroidism and ophthalmopathy. TCR beta CDR3 region amplification was performed from RNA transcripts. First-round RT-PCR of the TCR CDR3 relied on the HTBI primer set. TCRdb passed the multiplex PCR reads through MiXCR, listing each CDR3 protein once. The table lists around 600,000 distinct CDR3 sequences, 13% to 15% of them singletons, with roughly an eighth in the top ten. The specimen sequenced was blood. The origin of the receptors is a woman aged 45-60 years with Graves' ophthalmopathy.

The chain has TRBV28 and TRBJ1-2; no definite D call. The CDR3 has 11 amino acids. Trimming took 5 bases from V and 13 from J, leaving 14 bases between them. Germline V CDR1 and CDR2: MDHEN, SYDVKM. The CDR3 loop is CASSPSGVGTF. The CDR3 DNA follows: TGTGCCAGCAGTCCGAGCGGTGTGGGCACCTTC.

The rearrangement uses TRBV12-3 or TRBV12-4 and TRBJ2-1, with D unclear. Trimming pared 5 bases from V and 6 bases from J, leaving 8 bases between. This CDR3 comprises 12 residues. CDR3 DNA sequence: TGTGCCAGCAGTCACGGGTTCAATGAGCAGTTCTTC. It codes for CASSHGFNEQFF.

This clonotype has a count of ten or more. The rearrangement links TRBV29-1 to TRBJ1-1; no firm D call. Germline assignment: CDR1 SQVTM and CDR2 ANQGSEA. Trimming removed 6 bases at V and 0 bases at J, with 14 bases between. The CDR3 length is 14 residues. The CDR3 region is CSVINQVLNTEAFF. In nucleotides, the CDR3 is TGCAGCGTAATAAATCAGGTTCTGAACACTGAAGCTTTCTTT. The variable domain in full, with the rest retrieved from reference TRBV29-1 and TRBJ1-1, is SAVISQKPSRDICQRGTSLTIQCQVDSQVTMMFWYRQQPGQSLTLIATANQGSEATYESGFVIDKFPISRPNLTFSTLTVSNMSPEDSSIYLCSVINQVLNTEAFFGQGTRLTVV.

This rearrangement joins TRBV4-3 to TRBJ2-3, with D unclear. Germline V gene sequence: CDR1 LGHNA, CDR2 YSLEER. V was cut by 4 bases and J by 2 bases, with 10 bases left in between. This CDR3 has 14 amino acids. This CDR3 is CASSRDVSTDTQYF. CDR3 nucleotides: TGCGCCAGCAGCCGAGACGTATCCACAGATACGCAGTATTTT.

This clonotype was observed at least ten times. CDR3 amino acids: CASSFSRSEAFF. Written as DNA, the CDR3 is TGTGCCAGCAGTTTCTCGAGATCTGAAGCTTTCTTT. This chain links TRBV12-3 or TRBV12-4 with TRBJ1-1; D unclear. This CDR3 is 12 amino acids long. Trimming shortened V by 3 bases and J by 6 bases, and 8 bases separated the two germline ends.

The chain couples TRBV29-1 to TRBJ2-5, with D tentatively TRBD2 (5 bases). The V gene lost 2 bases and the J gene lost 4 bases, with 17 bases spanning the gap. The CDR3 is 15 amino acids. Germline CDR1 is SQVTM and CDR2 is ANQGSEA. This CDR3 is CSVELAAIRGETQYF. The DNA for the CDR3 is TGCAGCGTTGAACTAGCCGCCATACGGGGAGAGACCCAGTACTTC.

In this sample, this clonotype turned up a few times. The chain recombines TRBV7-6 with TRBJ2-3; 13 bases map to TRBD2. Unmatched junction bases numbered 7, after V lost 6 bases and J lost 4 bases. CDR1 SGHVS and CDR2 FNYEAQ come from the germline V gene. This CDR3 has 16 residues. The CDR3 DNA is TGTGCCAGCAGTCTTACTAGCGGGAGGGTGTCAGATACGCAGTATTTT. Its translation: CASSLTSGRVSDTQYF. Together with reference TRBV7-6 and TRBJ2-3, the CDR3 gives the full variable domain: GAGVSQSPRYKVTKRGQDVALRCDPISGHVSLYWYRQALGQGPEFLTYFNYEAQQDKSGLPNDRFSAERPEGSISTLTIQRTEQRDSAMYRCASSLTSGRVSDTQYFGPGTRLTVL.

The chain uses TRBV5-6 and TRBJ2-7; the D gene is possibly TRBD2 (5 bases). The CDR3 sequence is 13 residues long. With 6 bases removed from V and 8 bases from J, the gap between germline ends came to 18 bases. Germline V gene lookup returns CDR1 SGHDT and CDR2 YYEEEE. The CDR3 nucleotides are TGTGCCAGCAACTTCCTTTCGGGGTCTCAGCAGTACTTC. This sequence encodes CASNFLSGSQQYF.

This clonotype was observed at least ten times. The V and J genes are TRBV12-3 or TRBV12-4 and TRBJ2-1, with TRBD2 identical over 9 bases. This CDR3 is 20 amino acids long. The V gene end was trimmed by 6 bases and the J gene end by 0 bases; junction bases not matched to a gene: 18. In DNA form, the CDR3 reads TGTGCCAGCAGCTTAATCAGAGGGACTAGCAGAACGAGCTCCTACAATGAGCAGTTCTTC. This gives the protein CASSLIRGTSRTSSYNEQFF.